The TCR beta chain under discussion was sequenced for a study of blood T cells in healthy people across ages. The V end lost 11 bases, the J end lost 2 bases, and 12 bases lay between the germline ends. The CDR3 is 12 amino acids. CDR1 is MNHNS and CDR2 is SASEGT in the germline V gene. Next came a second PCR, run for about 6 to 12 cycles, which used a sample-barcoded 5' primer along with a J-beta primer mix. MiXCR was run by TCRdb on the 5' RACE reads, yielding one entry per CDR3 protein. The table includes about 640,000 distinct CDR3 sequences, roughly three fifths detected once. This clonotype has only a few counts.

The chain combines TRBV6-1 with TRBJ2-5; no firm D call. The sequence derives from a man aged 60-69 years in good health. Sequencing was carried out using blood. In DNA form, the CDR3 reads TGTGCCGCAGCTTTGGGGCAAGAGACCCAGTACTTC. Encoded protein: CAAALGQETQYF.